The 21 T cell receptor beta chains below all came from one sample that was sequenced in a study of shared clonotypes between healthy human individuals. TCRdb keeps only in-frame clones here, not all; method: immunoSEQ multiplex PCR. This sample carries under 1 million clones, about 92% of them seen once, and the ten largest clones take 24%. CD45RO-negative cells were positively selected for CCR7, leaving out terminally differentiated effector memory CD45RA+ cells. Sequencing was carried out using naive CD8+ T cells sorted from blood. These receptor sequences come from a man under 40 in good health.

The gene calls are TRBV9 and TRBJ2-5; D perhaps matches TRBD2 (5 bases). The CDR3 loop spans 15 amino acids. Germline CDR1 SGDLS, CDR2 YYNGEE. Trimming cost V 2 bases and J 3 bases, with 14 bases left between them. This chain's CDR3 is CASSVRGWGKETQYF. The CDR3 nucleotides read TGTGCCAGCAGCGTTAGAGGGTGGGGAAAAGAGACCCAGTACTTC. The variable domain in full, completed from reference TRBV9 and TRBJ2-5, reads DSGVTQTPKHLITATGQRVTLRCSPRSGDLSVYWYQQSLDQGLQFLIQYYNGEERAKGNILERFSAQQFPDLHSELNLSSLELGDSALYFCASSVRGWGKETQYFGPGTRLLVL.

The gene calls are TRBV7-6 and TRBJ2-3; unclear D gene. Germline CDR1 and CDR2: SGHVS and FNYEAQ. CDR3 length equals 13 residues. The V and J ends lost 5 bases and 5 bases respectively, with 11 bases between them. Here the CDR3 DNA reads TGTGCCAGCAGCACCCGGACGGGAGATACGCAGTATTTT. It specifies CASSTRTGDTQYF.

V is TRBV4-3 and J is TRBJ2-1; 11 nucleotides align to TRBD1. Per the germline V gene, CDR1 is LGHNA and CDR2 is YSLEER. V lost 3 bases and J lost 15; bases outside the gene matches: 4. CDR3 length equals 12 residues. Here the CDR3 reads CASSHGQGAPFF. CDR3 DNA: TGCGCCAGCAGCCACGGACAGGGGGCGCCGTTCTTC.

The chain carries TRBV6-6 and TRBJ2-7, with D unclear. The CDR3 consists of 15 residues. V dropped 0 bases and J dropped 6 bases, with 15 bases sitting between them. The germline V gene encodes CDR1 MNHNY and CDR2 SVGAGI (reference sequence). The CDR3 coding sequence is TGTGCCAGCAGTTACTCAACGGAAAGATATACCGAGCAGTACTTC. It translates to CASSYSTERYTEQYF.

This rearrangement joins TRBV5-1 to TRBJ2-1; D perhaps matches TRBD2 (6 bases). V lost 1 base to trimming and J lost 6 bases, with 14 bases between them. CDR1 and CDR2 (germline): SGHRS, YFSETQ. This CDR3 region has 15 residues. The CDR3 DNA follows: TGCGCCAGCAGCTTGTTCGGAGCGGGCTCCAATGAGCAGTTCTTC. Amino acid sequence: CASSLFGAGSNEQFF.

This rearrangement joins TRBV27 to TRBJ2-7, with 9 bases that match TRBD1. The V gene's germline CDR1 is MNHEY and CDR2 SMNVEV (reference sequence). This CDR3 is built from 14 residues. The trim removed 8 bases at V and 3 bases at J, leaving 8 bases unmatched. CDR3 sequence (DNA): TGTGCCAGCGCCGCCGGGACAGGGAGCTACGAGCAGTACTTC. Protein sequence: CASAAGTGSYEQYF.

The J gene is TRBJ1-3, the V gene TRBV2; 7 positions match TRBD1. The CDR3 consists of 13 residues. Germline CDR1 SNHLY, CDR2 FYNNEI. J was trimmed by 0 bases and V by 11 bases; bases with no gene match: 4. CDR3 region: CACRDSSGNTIYF. The CDR3 DNA reads as TGTGCCTGCCGGGACAGCTCTGGAAACACCATATATTTT.

The chain employs TRBV7-9 and TRBJ2-6; D may be TRBD1 or TRBD2 (6 bases each). Trimming removed 7 bases from V and 0 bases from J, with 16 bases in between. Germline CDR1 is SEHNR and CDR2 is FQNEAQ (reference sequence). This CDR3 contains 17 residues. CDR3 in DNA: TGTGCCAGCACCCCCTCGGGGGCCAACTCTGGGGCCAACGTCCTGACTTTC. Translated: CASTPSGANSGANVLTF.

The chain links TRBV5-5 to TRBJ2-5, with TRBD2 matching 9 bases. The CDR3 contains 16 residues. V lost 0 bases to trimming and J lost 1 base; unmatched junction nucleotides: 4. Per germline, CDR1 SGHKS and CDR2 YYEKEE (reference sequence). CDR3 protein: CASSLGGLALQETQYF. In DNA form, the CDR3 reads TGTGCCAGCAGCTTGGGAGGACTAGCGCTCCAAGAGACCCAGTACTTC.

This chain links TRBV9 with TRBJ2-3, with 11 bases aligning to TRBD2. Germline values: CDR1 SGDLS, CDR2 YYNGEE. This CDR3 spans 15 amino acids. Trimming removed 5 bases from V and 6 bases from J; junction bases left unmatched: 8. CDR3 region: CASSTSGRIVDTQYF. The CDR3 DNA follows: TGTGCCAGCAGTACTAGCGGGAGAATCGTGGATACGCAGTATTTT.

The chain is built from TRBV7-8 and TRBJ2-7; 13 bases fit TRBD2. The J segment lost 2 bases and the V segment lost 4 bases, leaving 5 bases of the junction unmatched. There are 16 residues in the CDR3. Germline V gene data show CDR1 as SGHVS and CDR2 as FQNEAQ. CDR3 protein: CASSSRTSGRPYEQYF. The CDR3 DNA follows: TGTGCCAGCAGCTCAAGGACTAGCGGGAGACCCTACGAGCAGTACTTC.

The chain links TRBV7-2 to TRBJ2-1; 13 nucleotides align to TRBD2. The trim removed 5 bases at V and 7 bases at J, leaving 11 bases unmatched. Germline CDR1 and CDR2: SGHTA and FQGNSA. The CDR3 has 17 amino acids. CDR3 nucleotide sequence: TGTGCCAGCAGCCCTACTAGCGGGAGGGCCTGGGGAAATGAGCAGTTCTTC. Encoded protein: CASSPTSGRAWGNEQFF.

The chain combines TRBV19 with TRBJ1-2; 9 bases align to TRBD1. The V gene end was trimmed by 6 bases and the J gene end by 3 bases; junction bases not matched to a gene: 14. This CDR3 spans 17 amino acids. CDR1 and CDR2 (germline): LNHDA, SQIVND (reference sequence). The CDR3, as DNA: TGTGCCAGTAGCGCCCGGACAGGGGCGATCATGGACTATGGCTACACCTTC. Its protein product is CASSARTGAIMDYGYTF.

The chain couples TRBV21-1 to TRBJ2-7; the table calls TRBD2, which could not be checked here. TRBV21-1 is deemed a pseudogene. The CDR3 length is 14 residues. CDR3 nucleotides: TGTGCCAGCAGCAAAGATGACTCACTGTACGAGCAGTACTTC. The encoded protein is CASSKDDSLYEQYF.

Remarks on this clone: Other nucleotide sequences in the sample specify the same CDR3. The rearrangement links TRBV29-1 to TRBJ2-7; D is undetermined. The V gene lost 1 base and the J gene lost 3 bases, with 4 bases spanning the gap. CDR3 size: 11 residues. From germline, CDR1 is SQVTM and CDR2 ANQGSEA. CDR3 sequence reads: CSVEGGYEQYF. In DNA form, the CDR3 reads TGCAGCGTTGAAGGGGGCTACGAGCAGTACTTC.

CDR3 bases: TGTGCCAGCCGCTCTAGCGGGAGAAACGAGCAGTTCTTC. Its translation: CASRSSGRNEQFF. This sequence joins TRBV7-6 and TRBJ2-1, with 10 bases matching TRBD2. CDR1 and CDR2 from the germline V gene are SGHVS and FNYEAQ. V lost 8 bases, J lost 10 bases, and 8 bases stayed unmatched. The CDR3 sequence is 13 residues long.

The chain employs TRBV29-1 and TRBJ2-2; D is undetermined. The CDR3 contains 13 residues. The V end lost 1 base, the J end lost 6 bases, and 9 bases lay between the germline ends. CDR1 and CDR2 (germline): SQVTM, ANQGSEA. The CDR3 coding sequence is TGCAGCGTTGAAGTTGATGGTGCCGGGGAGCTGTTTTTT. Residues: CSVEVDGAGELFF.

V is TRBV7-8 and J is TRBJ1-5; D remains unclear. The CDR3 covers 13 residues. Trimming removed 5 bases from V and 6 bases from J, with 11 bases in between. CDR1 and CDR2 (germline): SGHVS, FQNEAQ. The CDR3 is CASSGRMGQPQHF. CDR3 DNA: TGTGCCAGCAGCGGAAGGATGGGTCAGCCCCAGCATTTT.

The chain employs TRBV4-3 and TRBJ1-1; TRBD1 aligns across 7 bases. Germline V gene lookup returns CDR1 LGHNA and CDR2 YSLEER. The CDR3 sequence is 15 residues long. Unmatched junction bases numbered 6, after V lost 0 bases and J lost 5 bases. CDR3 nucleotides: TGCGCCAGCAGCCAAGATGGAGGGGGCAGGACTGAAGCTTTCTTT. This sequence encodes CASSQDGGGRTEAFF.

As regards this clone: The sample carries other DNA sequences with the same CDR3. The chain uses TRBV11-2 and TRBJ1-5, with D unresolved. Per germline, CDR1 SGHAT and CDR2 FQNNGV. The CDR3 extends over 13 amino acids. Trimming cost V 1 base and J 1 base, with 2 bases left between them. CDR3 coding DNA: TGTGCCAGCAGCTTAGGCAGCAATCAGCCCCAGCATTTT. It is translated as CASSLGSNQPQHF.

This chain joins TRBV10-3 and TRBJ2-7; TRBD1 might be the D (5 bases). From germline, CDR1 is ENHRY and CDR2 SYGVKD. The CDR3 length is 11 residues. The germline V and J ends were trimmed by 6 bases and 6 bases, with 9 bases remaining between them. This CDR3 reads CAISTGGEQYF. CDR3 DNA sequence: TGTGCCATCAGCACAGGTGGCGAGCAGTACTTC.